Each of the 8 T cell receptor beta chains below was sequenced from the same sample in a study of blood T cell repertoires in COVID-19. Sequencing used immunoSEQ multiplex PCR; TCRdb keeps in-frame clones, though not all of them. Altogether roughly 160,000 clones are present, 80% to 90% being singletons, with the ten largest covering around 2.7%. The sequenced sample consisted of peripheral blood. These receptor sequences come from a woman aged 80 or over with COVID-19, enrolled during active disease.

The chain carries TRBV27 and TRBJ1-1; TRBD1 agrees at 7 bases. The trim removed 6 bases at V and 1 base at J, leaving 2 bases unmatched. The CDR3 loop spans 13 amino acids. Germline loops: CDR1 MNHEY, CDR2 SMNVEV (reference sequence). The CDR3 region has the DNA TGTGCCAGCAGCCGGGACAGGAACACTGAAGCTTTCTTT. Residues: CASSRDRNTEAFF.

The V call is TRBV19, the J call TRBJ2-6, with 8 nucleotides matching TRBD1. The germline V gene encodes CDR1 LNHDA and CDR2 SQIVND (reference sequence). This CDR3 region has 19 residues. V lost 5 bases and J lost 3; bases outside the gene matches: 15. The DNA of the CDR3 is TGTGCCAGTAGTTACCACCCGGGACAGGATTCTGGTGGGGCCAACGTCCTGACTTTC. Protein sequence: CASSYHPGQDSGGANVLTF.

The CDR3 DNA reads TGCGCCAGCAGCTTTACAGGGAGCTCCTACGAGCAGTACTTC. Residues: CASSFTGSSYEQYF. V usage is TRBV5-1 and J usage is TRBJ2-7; TRBD1 might be the D (6 bases). The CDR3 length is 14 residues. Germline V gene data show CDR1 as SGHRS and CDR2 as YFSETQ. Trimming left V 2 bases short and J 0 bases short, with 9 bases between.

The rearrangement joins TRBV27 to TRBJ1-1; no clear D. This CDR3 has 15 residues. Germline CDR1 MNHEY, CDR2 SMNVEV (reference sequence). Deletions cut 1 base from V and 0 bases from J, with 9 bases between. DNA for the CDR3: TGTGCCAGCAGTTTATTCGGGTGGATGAACACTGAAGCTTTCTTT. It yields the protein CASSLFGWMNTEAFF.

The chain joins TRBV24-1 to TRBJ2-1, with 13 positions matching TRBD2. Trimming cost V 3 bases and J 2 bases; bases outside gene matches: 9. This CDR3 has 19 amino acids. Looked up from germline, CDR1 is KGHDR and CDR2 is SFDVKD. As DNA, the CDR3 is TGTGCCACCAGTGATCCATCCTGGACTAGCGGGGGCCCCTACAATGAGCAGTTCTTC. Translating it yields CATSDPSWTSGGPYNEQFF.

This chain uses TRBV18 with TRBJ1-5; 8 bases fit TRBD1. V shed 4 bases, J shed 6 bases, and the junction held 5 bases outside the gene matches. The CDR3 has 14 residues. Germline CDR1 and CDR2: KGHSH and LQKENI. CDR3 in DNA: TGTGCCAGCTCACACGAACAGGGGGTTCAGCCCCAGCATTTT. This encodes CASSHEQGVQPQHF. Looking up the rest from reference TRBV18 and TRBJ1-5 gives the full variable domain: NAGVMQNPRHLVRRRGQEARLRCSPMKGHSHVYWYRQLPEEGLKFMVYLQKENIIDESGMPKERFSAEFPKEGPSILRIQQVVRGDSAAYFCASSHEQGVQPQHFGDGTRLSIL.

This clone was seen only once. The chain employs TRBV5-1 and TRBJ2-5; the match to TRBD1 covers 8 bases. The CDR3 is 14 residues long. Trimming removed 3 bases from V and 2 bases from J; junction bases left unmatched: 3. Germline CDR1 reads SGHRS; CDR2 reads YFSETQ. In DNA form, the CDR3 reads TGCGCCAGCAGCTCCTGGACAGGGCAAGAGACCCAGTACTTC. Translating gives CASSSWTGQETQYF.

The chain uses TRBV7-9 and TRBJ1-3, with D unresolved. Deletions cut 5 bases from V and 9 bases from J, with 20 bases between. CDR1 is SEHNR, CDR2 FQNEAQ, per germline (reference sequence). The CDR3 runs to 15 residues. The CDR3 sequence is CASSPYGVLDSTIYF. DNA of the CDR3: TGTGCCAGCAGCCCCTACGGGGTGTTGGATAGCACCATATATTTT.